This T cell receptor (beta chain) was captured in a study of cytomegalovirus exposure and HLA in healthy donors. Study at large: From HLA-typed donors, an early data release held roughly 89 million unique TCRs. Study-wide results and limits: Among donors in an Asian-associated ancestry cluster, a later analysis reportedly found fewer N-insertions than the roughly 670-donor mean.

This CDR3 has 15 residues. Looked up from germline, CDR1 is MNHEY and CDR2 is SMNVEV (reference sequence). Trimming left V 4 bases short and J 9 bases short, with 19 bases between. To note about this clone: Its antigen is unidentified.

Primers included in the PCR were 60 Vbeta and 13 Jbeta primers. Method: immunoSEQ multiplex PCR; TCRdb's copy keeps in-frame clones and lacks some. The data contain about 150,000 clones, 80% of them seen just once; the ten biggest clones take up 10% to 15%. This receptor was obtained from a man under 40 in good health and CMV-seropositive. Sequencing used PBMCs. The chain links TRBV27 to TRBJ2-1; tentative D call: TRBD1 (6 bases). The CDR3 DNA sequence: TGTGCCAGCAGTTCGAGGGAATTACAGGGCGGTGAGCAGTTCTTC. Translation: CASSSRELQGGEQFF.